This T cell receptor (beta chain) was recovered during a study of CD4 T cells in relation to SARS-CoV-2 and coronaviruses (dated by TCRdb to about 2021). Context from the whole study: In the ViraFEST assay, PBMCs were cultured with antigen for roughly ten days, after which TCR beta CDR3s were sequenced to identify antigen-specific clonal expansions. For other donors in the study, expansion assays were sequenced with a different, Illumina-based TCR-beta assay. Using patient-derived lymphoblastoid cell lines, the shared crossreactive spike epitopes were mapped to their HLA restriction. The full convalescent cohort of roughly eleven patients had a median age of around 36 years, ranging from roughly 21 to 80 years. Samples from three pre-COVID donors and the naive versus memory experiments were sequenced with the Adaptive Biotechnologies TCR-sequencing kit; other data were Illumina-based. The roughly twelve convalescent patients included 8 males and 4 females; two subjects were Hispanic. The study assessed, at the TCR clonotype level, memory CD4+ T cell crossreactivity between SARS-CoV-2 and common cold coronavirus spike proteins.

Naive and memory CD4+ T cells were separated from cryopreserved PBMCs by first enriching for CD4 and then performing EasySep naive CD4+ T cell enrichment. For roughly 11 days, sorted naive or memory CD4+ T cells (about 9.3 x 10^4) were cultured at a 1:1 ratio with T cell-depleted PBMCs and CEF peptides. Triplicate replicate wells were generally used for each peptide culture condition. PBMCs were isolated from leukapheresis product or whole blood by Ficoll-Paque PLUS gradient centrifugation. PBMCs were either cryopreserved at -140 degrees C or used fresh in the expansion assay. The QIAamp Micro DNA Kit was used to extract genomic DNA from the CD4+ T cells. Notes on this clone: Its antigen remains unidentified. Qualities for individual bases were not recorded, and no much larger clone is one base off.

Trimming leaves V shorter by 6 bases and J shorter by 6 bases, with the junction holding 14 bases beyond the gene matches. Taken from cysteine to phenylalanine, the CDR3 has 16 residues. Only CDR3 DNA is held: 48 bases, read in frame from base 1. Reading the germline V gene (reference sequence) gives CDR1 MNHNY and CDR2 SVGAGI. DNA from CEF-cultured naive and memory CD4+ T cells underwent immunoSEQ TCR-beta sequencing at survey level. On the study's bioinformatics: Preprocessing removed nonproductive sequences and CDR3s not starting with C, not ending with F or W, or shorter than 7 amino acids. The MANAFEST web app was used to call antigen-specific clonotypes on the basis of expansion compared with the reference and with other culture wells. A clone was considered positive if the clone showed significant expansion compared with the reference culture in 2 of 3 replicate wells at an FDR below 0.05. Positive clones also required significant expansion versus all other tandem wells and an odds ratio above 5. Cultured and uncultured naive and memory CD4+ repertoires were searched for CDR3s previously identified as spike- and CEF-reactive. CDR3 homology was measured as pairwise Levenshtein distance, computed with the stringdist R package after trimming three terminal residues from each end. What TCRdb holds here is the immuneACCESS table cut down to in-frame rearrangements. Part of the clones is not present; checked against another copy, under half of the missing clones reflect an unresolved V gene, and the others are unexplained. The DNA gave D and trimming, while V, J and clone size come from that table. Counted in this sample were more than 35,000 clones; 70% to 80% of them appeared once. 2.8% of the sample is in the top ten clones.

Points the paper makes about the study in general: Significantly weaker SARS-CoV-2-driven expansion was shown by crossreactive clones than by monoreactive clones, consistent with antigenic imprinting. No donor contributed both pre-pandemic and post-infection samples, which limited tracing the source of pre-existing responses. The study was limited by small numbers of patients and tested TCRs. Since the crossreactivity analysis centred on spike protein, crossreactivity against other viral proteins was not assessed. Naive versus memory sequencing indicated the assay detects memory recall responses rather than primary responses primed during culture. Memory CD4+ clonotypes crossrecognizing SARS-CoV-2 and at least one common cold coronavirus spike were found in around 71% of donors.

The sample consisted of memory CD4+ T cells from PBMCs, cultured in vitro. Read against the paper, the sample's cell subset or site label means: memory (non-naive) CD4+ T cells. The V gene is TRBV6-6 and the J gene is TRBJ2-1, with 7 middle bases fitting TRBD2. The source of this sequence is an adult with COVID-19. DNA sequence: TGTGCCAGCAGCAAAACCACGCGGGAGCCGAGCAATGAGCAGTTCTTC. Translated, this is CASSKTTREPSNEQFF.